The clone carrying this T cell receptor beta chain was recorded many times. Thyroid surgery was performed in patients who had received no treatment beforehand. V was shortened by 8 bases and J by 1 base, with 17 bases between the two germline ends. From germline, CDR1 is SGHAT and CDR2 FQNNGV. This CDR3 contains 15 residues. These data come from a study of metastatic and nonmetastatic thyroid tumors. With MiXCR, TCRdb reprocessed the PCR reads. The sample yields almost 70,000 clones, approximately 14% seen once. Sequenced material: blood. This TCR was recovered from a male donor with papillary thyroid cancer or a benign thyroid nodule (not recorded which). Some clones in this sample may be carry-over from other donors' samples. V gene TRBV11-2 combines with J gene TRBJ2-5; D perhaps matches TRBD2 (6 bases). CDR3 region: CASGVSGGTQETQYF. In DNA, the CDR3 is TGTGCCAGCGGAGTTAGTGGAGGGACCCAAGAGACCCAGTACTTC.